This T cell receptor beta chain is from a study of blood T cell repertoires in COVID-19. Study overall: Researchers got acute and convalescent COVID-19 samples from the United States, Italy and Spain. The analysed material was cDNA or gDNA that came from T cells, B-cell-depleted T cells, or PBMCs.

A word on this clone: An end of the junction does not agree with germline; a read error may underlie this.

CDR1 GTSNPN and CDR2 SVGIG come from the germline V gene (reference sequence). This CDR3 spans 13 amino acids. Authors' methods: Estimation of nucleated cell counts relied on the amplification of reference gene primers. Only in-frame clones appear in the TCRdb table, and some are missing; sequencing was by immunoSEQ multiplex PCR. Clonal size and the V and J genes are those of that table, whereas D and trimming came from the DNA. Of about 59,000 clones in the sample, 70% to 90% were seen once. This rearrangement joins TRBV30 to TRBJ1-2; 9 nucleotides line up with TRBD1. The sequenced sample was peripheral blood. The clonotype comes from a man aged 55 to 70 with acute or convalescent COVID-19. The CDR3 DNA is TGTGCCTGGAGTGTACTCCCAGGGACAGGGTTAACATTC. Translation gives CAWSVLPGTGLTF.